Included here is one TCR beta chain sequence, with context. Donors consisted of healthy bone marrow donors. Nominal health characterized the donors when sampled, though unrecorded immune exposures were likely. Amplification used 60 Vbeta primers and 13 Jbeta primers. Produced via immunoSEQ multiplex PCR; TCRdb's table is partial and in-frame only. The clone table shows tens of thousands of clones, with the ten largest holding approximately 16%. The entry originates in a study of cytomegalovirus exposure and HLA in healthy donors. This sequence originates from a male donor in good health and CMV-seronegative. The sequenced sample consisted of PBMCs.

The CDR3 loop is CASRPFRSSYEQYF. The CDR3 DNA sequence: TGTGCCAGCAGACCCTTTCGGAGCTCCTACGAGCAGTACTTC. V and J are TRBV6-6 and TRBJ2-7; D remains ambiguous. V was clipped by 6 bases and J by 0 bases, with 12 bases between them. Germline lookup yields CDR1 MNHNY and CDR2 SVGAGI (reference sequence). The CDR3 loop spans 14 amino acids.